One sample yielded the 30 T cell receptor beta chains listed below, sequenced in a study of CXCR3-negative and CXCR3-positive naive CD8 T cells. UMI labels and 5' RACE were used to prepare the TRB cDNA libraries. After re-calling the 5' RACE reads, TCRdb lists one entry per CDR3 protein, DNA absent. This table holds 85,000 to 130,000 distinct CDR3 sequences. Study outcomes and limitations: CXCR3-negative naive cells had less hydrophobic TRB CDR3s than did CXCR3-positive naive cells.

No antigen is known for these receptors. Sequenced: naive CXCR3+ CD8+ T cells from blood. Indicated subset: CD45RO-CCR7+CD27+CD95- naive CD8+ T cells expressing CXCR3 (TNR3+). The receptors stem from a human donor in good health. Some clones in this sample may be carry-over from other donors' samples.

The CDR3: CASSYKEQVLSYEQYF. The J gene is TRBJ2-7, the V gene TRBV7-2. The CDR3 length is 16 residues. The germline CDR1 and CDR2 sequences are SGHTA and FQGNSA.

The chain employs TRBV29-1 and TRBJ2-2. The germline V gene has CDR1 SQVTM and CDR2 ANQGSEA. The CDR3 has 13 amino acids. CDR3 sequence reads: CSVGTSNTGELFF.

The V gene is TRBV29-1, the J gene TRBJ2-7. The CDR3 contains 15 residues. CDR1 and CDR2 from the germline V gene are SQVTM and ANQGSEA. CDR3 protein: CSVEDRQGGPYEQYF.

The CDR3: CASSRTSYNEQFF. The chain couples TRBV5-4 to TRBJ2-1. CDR1 and CDR2 from the germline V gene are SGHNT and YYREEE (reference sequence). This CDR3 spans 13 amino acids.

J is TRBJ2-2 and V is TRBV29-1; TCRdb returns TRBD1, unconfirmable since there is no DNA. The CDR3 covers 13 residues. Germline lookup yields CDR1 SQVTM and CDR2 ANQGSEA. CDR3 sequence reads: CSGGTGGTGELFF.

V and J are TRBV28 and TRBJ2-2; without DNA, the TCRdb call of TRBD1 cannot be checked. Germline values: CDR1 MDHEN, CDR2 SYDVKM. The CDR3 contains 14 residues. This chain's CDR3 is CASSLNRDTGELFF.

The chain combines TRBV20-1 with TRBJ2-1; TCRdb gives TRBD1 as the D gene, but with no DNA this cannot be confirmed. The CDR3 is 13 residues long. The germline V gene has CDR1 DFQATT and CDR2 SNEGSKA (reference sequence). The CDR3 sequence is CSAREGTGIEQFF.

This chain joins TRBV27 and TRBJ1-2. CDR1 MNHEY and CDR2 SMNVEV come from the germline V gene (reference sequence). The CDR3 has 13 amino acids. CDR3 amino acids: CASKPWEGGGYTF.

The rearrangement uses TRBV5-6 and TRBJ2-1; checking the TCRdb D call of TRBD1 is not possible without DNA. The germline CDR1 and CDR2 sequences are SGHDT and YYEEEE. This CDR3 contains 12 residues. The CDR3 sequence is CASSWEQGEQFF.

The J gene is TRBJ1-1, the V gene TRBV5-4. The V gene's germline CDR1 is SGHNT and CDR2 YYREEE (reference sequence). The CDR3 covers 16 residues. This CDR3 reads CASSPPVSDMNTEAFF. Looking up the rest from reference TRBV5-4 and TRBJ1-1 gives the full variable domain: ETGVTQSPTHLIKTRGQQVTLRCSSQSGHNTVSWYQQALGQGPQFIFQYYREEENGRGNFPPRFSGLQFPNYSSELNVNALELDDSALYLCASSPPVSDMNTEAFFGQGTRLTVV.

The V gene is TRBV5-5, the J gene TRBJ2-7; TCRdb's D gene call, TRBD1, goes unchecked for lack of DNA. This CDR3 has 12 amino acids. CDR1 SGHKS and CDR2 YYEKEE come from the germline V gene (reference sequence). The CDR3 protein is CASSSPGDEQYF.

V gene TRBV18 combines with J gene TRBJ1-5. CDR1 KGHSH and CDR2 LQKENI come from the germline V gene. The CDR3 has 14 residues. This chain's CDR3 is CASSPEQMNQPQHF.

This rearrangement joins TRBV23-1 to TRBJ2-3; the D call of TRBD1 rests on TCRdb alone, since no DNA is present to check it. TRBV23-1 is given ORF status, its function remaining uncertain. The length of the CDR3 is 16 residues. CDR3 in amino acids: CASSQWDRDLGDTQYF.

The genes are TRBV29-1 and TRBJ2-2; there is no DNA to check the TCRdb D call of TRBD2. Germline V lookup: CDR1 SQVTM, CDR2 ANQGSEA. The CDR3 is 13 residues long. CDR3 sequence reads: CSASGPNTGELFF.

The chain couples TRBV9 to TRBJ2-7; there is no DNA to check the TCRdb D call of TRBD1. The CDR3 spans 14 residues. Germline CDR1 SGDLS, CDR2 YYNGEE. The CDR3 loop is CASSAQGGAYEQYF.

The V gene is TRBV5-4, the J gene TRBJ2-1; TCRdb reports TRBD2, a call that lacks DNA to check it against. The V gene's germline CDR1 is SGHNT and CDR2 YYREEE (reference sequence). The CDR3 totals 17 residues. CDR3 residues: CASSRDSPPVPYNEQFF.

V usage is TRBV6-5 and J usage is TRBJ2-1; TCRdb names TRBD1, which stays unverified in the absence of DNA. Germline-derived CDR1 and CDR2 are MNHEY and SVGAGI. The CDR3 runs to 15 residues. The CDR3 here is CASSGGRRLYNEQFF.

This sequence joins TRBV6-5 and TRBJ2-7; as DNA is missing, the TRBD2 call by TCRdb cannot be tested. There are 14 residues in the CDR3. The germline V gene has CDR1 MNHEY and CDR2 SVGAGI. This chain's CDR3 is CASSMTSGVYEQYF.

The V call is TRBV9, the J call TRBJ2-1; TCRdb names TRBD1, which stays unverified in the absence of DNA. The CDR3 contains 15 residues. Germline assignment: CDR1 SGDLS and CDR2 YYNGEE. CDR3: CASSAGTGRYNEQFF.

The chain couples TRBV7-3 to TRBJ2-7; with no DNA, the TCRdb D assignment of TRBD1 cannot be verified. The CDR3 is 14 amino acids. Per the germline V gene, CDR1 is SGHTA and CDR2 is FQGTGA. CDR3 in amino acids: CASSSGGAADEQYF.

This rearrangement joins TRBV11-2 to TRBJ2-3; TCRdb calls TRBD1, which cannot be checked without DNA. The CDR3 has 14 residues. Germline assignment: CDR1 SGHAT and CDR2 FQNNGV. The CDR3 region is CASSLAPGSDTQYF. Full variable domain (outside the CDR3, taken from reference TRBV11-2 and TRBJ2-3): EAGVAQSPRYKIIEKRQSVAFWCNPISGHATLYWYQQILGQGPKLLIQFQNNGVVDDSQLPKDRFSAERLKGVDSTLKIQPAKLEDSAVYLCASSLAPGSDTQYFGPGTRLTVL.

The V gene is TRBV27, the J gene TRBJ2-1; TCRdb selects TRBD1, and the lack of DNA leaves this call unchecked. The germline CDR1 and CDR2 sequences are MNHEY and SMNVEV (reference sequence). This CDR3 region has 13 residues. CDR3 in amino acids: CASSWDPYNEQFF.

The chain employs TRBV9 and TRBJ1-2; TCRdb indicates TRBD1, and absent DNA this call remains unverified. Germline V CDR1 and CDR2: SGDLS, YYNGEE. This CDR3 region has 15 residues. CDR3: CASSVGVGQLYGYTF.

The J gene is TRBJ2-1, the V gene TRBV7-8; as DNA is missing, the TRBD1 call by TCRdb cannot be tested. The CDR3 is 15 amino acids. Per the germline V gene, CDR1 is SGHVS and CDR2 is FQNEAQ. CDR3 protein: CASSYQGSSYNEQFF.

The chain carries TRBV9 and TRBJ1-2. Germline CDR1 is SGDLS and CDR2 is YYNGEE. This CDR3 is 14 amino acids long. CDR3 sequence: CASSVGAEIYGYTF.

The chain recombines TRBV28 with TRBJ1-6; without DNA, the TCRdb call of TRBD1 cannot be checked. Germline CDR1 is MDHEN and CDR2 is SYDVKM. The CDR3 loop spans 13 amino acids. The CDR3 loop reads CASKDRDNSPLHF.

J is TRBJ2-7 and V is TRBV6-5; checking the TCRdb D call of TRBD1 is not possible without DNA. Germline V lookup: CDR1 MNHEY, CDR2 SVGAGI. The CDR3 sequence is 13 residues long. CDR3 amino acids: CASSARDGHEQYF.

V and J are TRBV29-1 and TRBJ1-2; without DNA, the TCRdb call of TRBD1 cannot be checked. CDR3 length: 13 amino acids. CDR1 is SQVTM and CDR2 is ANQGSEA in the germline V gene. CDR3 amino acids: CSVEPGRGYGYTF.

CDR3 amino acids: CASSRPTLTGELFF. The chain combines TRBV9 with TRBJ2-2. This CDR3 is built from 14 residues. From germline, CDR1 is SGDLS and CDR2 YYNGEE.

V and J are TRBV11-3 and TRBJ2-5; lacking DNA, the TRBD1 call made by TCRdb goes unchecked. CDR3 length equals 15 residues. Germline-derived CDR1 and CDR2 are SGHNT and YENEEA. The CDR3 region is CASSLDVDNQETQYF.